The 12 T cell receptor beta chains in this list originate from one sample, sequenced in a study of T cell responses to AZD1222 COVID-19 vaccine. Some clones are missing from TCRdb's copy, which holds only in-frame ones; the method was immunoSEQ multiplex PCR. The sample has some 96,000 clones, about 87% seen once. The source was peripheral blood, collected on day 0 of AZD1222 vaccination. These receptors were taken from an adult in good health.

The V gene is TRBV5-1, the J gene TRBJ2-1; no definite D call. The CDR3 runs to 12 residues. Germline V gene lookup returns CDR1 SGHRS and CDR2 YFSETQ. The V gene lost 4 bases and the J gene lost 7 bases, with 9 bases spanning the gap. The CDR3 region has the DNA TGCGCCAGCAGCCCCCCCGGTAATGAGCAGTTCTTC. Translated, it gives CASSPPGNEQFF.

The V and J genes are TRBV6-5 and TRBJ2-1; D ambiguous. Germline V gene sequence: CDR1 MNHEY, CDR2 SVGAGI. The CDR3 spans 11 residues. V shed 2 bases and J shed 8 bases, with 4 bases lying between them. The CDR3 loop reads CASSYRHEQFF. The CDR3 region has the DNA TGTGCCAGCAGTTACCGGCATGAGCAGTTCTTC.

The chain has TRBV11-3 and TRBJ2-5, with 16 bases aligning to TRBD2. Germline values: CDR1 SGHNT, CDR2 YENEEA. V was clipped by 3 bases and J by 4 bases; unmatched bases: 8. The CDR3 extends over 18 amino acids. The CDR3 DNA sequence: TGTGCCAGCAGCTTGGGGGGACTAGCGGGAGGGCCTACAGAGACCCAGTACTTC. It yields the protein CASSLGGLAGGPTETQYF.

The chain carries TRBV25-1 and TRBJ1-1, with TRBD1 matching over 10 bases. The CDR3 is 12 residues long. J lost 4 bases, V lost 9 bases, and 2 bases had no gene match. From germline, CDR1 is MGHDK and CDR2 SYGVNS. The CDR3 bases are TGTGCCAGGACAGGGGGCTTCACTGAAGCTTTCTTT. It codes for CARTGGFTEAFF.

This chain links TRBV7-9 with TRBJ1-4; the D is unclear. This CDR3 comprises 12 residues. Germline V lookup: CDR1 SEHNR, CDR2 FQNEAQ (reference sequence). Deletions cut 4 bases from V and 8 bases from J, with 8 bases between. CDR3 loop: CASSSGREKLFF. CDR3 coding DNA: TGTGCCAGCAGCTCTGGTAGGGAAAAACTGTTTTTT.

V usage is TRBV30 and J usage is TRBJ1-1; D remains unclear. This CDR3 is built from 14 residues. Trimming left V 2 bases short and J 4 bases short, with 14 bases between. Germline CDR1 reads GTSNPN; CDR2 reads SVGIG (reference sequence). The CDR3 DNA reads TGTGCCTGGAGTCAACCCCCCCGGGGCACTGAAGCTTTCTTT. This translates into CAWSQPPRGTEAFF. Full variable domain (missing parts from reference TRBV30 and TRBJ1-1): SQTIHQWPATLVQPVGSPLSLECTVEGTSNPNLYWYRQAAGRGLQLLFYSVGIGQISSEVPQNLSASRPQDRQFILSSKKLLLSDSGFYLCAWSQPPRGTEAFFGQGTRLTVV.

V gene TRBV19 combines with J gene TRBJ1-2; D is uncertain. In germline, CDR1 is LNHDA, CDR2 SQIVND (reference sequence). The CDR3 sequence is 14 residues long. The V and J ends lost 6 bases and 5 bases respectively, with 16 bases between them. CDR3 nucleotides: TGTGCCAGTAGCGTCTGGGGTACGACTTATGGCTACACCTTC. The encoded protein is CASSVWGTTYGYTF.

The CDR3 DNA reads as TGTGCCAGCAGCCTTTCCGGGGGCGGAGAGACCCAGTACTTC. This encodes CASSLSGGGETQYF. This chain links TRBV3-1 (or the pseudogene TRBV3-2) with TRBJ2-5; the D gene could be TRBD1 or TRBD2 (6 bases each). The germline V gene has CDR1 LGHDT and CDR2 YNNKEL (reference sequence). Trimming shortened V by 4 bases and J by 4 bases, and 13 bases separated the two germline ends. The CDR3 extends over 14 amino acids.

The genes are TRBV3-1 (or the pseudogene TRBV3-2) and TRBJ2-3; no clear D gene. The CDR3 length is 15 residues. V was pared by 0 bases and J by 5 bases, with 12 bases between. The germline gives CDR1 LGHDT, CDR2 YNNKEL (reference sequence). The CDR3 DNA reads as TGTGCCAGCAGCCAAGATTCCGATCGGAGAGATACGCAGTATTTT. Encoded protein: CASSQDSDRRDTQYF.

The chain recombines TRBV18 with TRBJ2-7; tentatively, D is TRBD1 or TRBD2 (5 bases each). The ends were cut back, 3 bases at V and 11 bases at J, with 26 bases in the middle. Germline V lookup: CDR1 KGHSH, CDR2 LQKENI. The CDR3 is 16 residues long. This CDR3 is CASSPTYVRATWEKYF. The CDR3 DNA reads TGTGCCAGCTCACCTACGTATGTCAGGGCTACGTGGGAGAAGTACTTC.

The chain employs TRBV7-9 and TRBJ1-5; maybe TRBD1 (6 bases). Germline values: CDR1 SEHNR, CDR2 FQNEAQ (reference sequence). The CDR3 covers 14 residues. V was trimmed by 7 bases and J by 2 bases, leaving 12 bases between them. CDR3 DNA sequence: TGTGCCAGCACCGGGGGCGCGGGCAATCAGCCCCAGCATTTT. Translated: CASTGGAGNQPQHF.

The V gene is TRBV28, the J gene TRBJ1-2; 7 bases match TRBD1. This CDR3 contains 16 residues. The J segment lost 4 bases and the V segment lost 6 bases, leaving 14 bases of the junction unmatched. Germline V gene lookup returns CDR1 MDHEN and CDR2 SYDVKM. CDR3 nucleotides: TGTGCCAGCAGGCATACTCGACAGGGTGCGGCCTATGGCTACACCTTC. It encodes CASRHTRQGAAYGYTF.